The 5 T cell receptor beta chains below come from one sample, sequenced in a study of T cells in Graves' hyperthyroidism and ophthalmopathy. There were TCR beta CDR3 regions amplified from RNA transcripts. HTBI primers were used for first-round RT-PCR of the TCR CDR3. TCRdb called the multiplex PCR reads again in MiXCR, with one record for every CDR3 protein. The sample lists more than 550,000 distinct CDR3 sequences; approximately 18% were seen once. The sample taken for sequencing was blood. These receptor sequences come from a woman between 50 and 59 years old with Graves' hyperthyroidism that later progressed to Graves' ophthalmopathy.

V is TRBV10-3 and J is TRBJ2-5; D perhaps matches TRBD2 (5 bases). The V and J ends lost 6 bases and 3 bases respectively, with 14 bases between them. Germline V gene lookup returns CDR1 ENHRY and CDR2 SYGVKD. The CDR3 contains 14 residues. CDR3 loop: CAISLSGEKETQYF. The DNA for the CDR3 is TGTGCCATCAGCTTATCCGGGGAAAAAGAGACCCAGTACTTC.

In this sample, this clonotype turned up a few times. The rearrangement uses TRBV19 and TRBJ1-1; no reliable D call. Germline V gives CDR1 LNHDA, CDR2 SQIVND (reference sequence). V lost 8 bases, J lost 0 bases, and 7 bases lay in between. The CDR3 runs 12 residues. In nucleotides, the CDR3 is TGTGCCAGTTACGGATTGAACACTGAAGCTTTCTTT. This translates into CASYGLNTEAFF.

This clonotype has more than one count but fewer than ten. The CDR3 DNA follows: TGTGCCAGCAGCTCTGGGAGCAGATTCAATCAGCCCCAGCATTTT. Its translation: CASSSGSRFNQPQHF. This chain links TRBV7-8 with TRBJ1-5; D uncertain. The germline V and J ends were trimmed by 4 bases and 3 bases, with 13 bases remaining between them. Germline V gene data show CDR1 as SGHVS and CDR2 as FQNEAQ. The CDR3 extends over 15 amino acids.

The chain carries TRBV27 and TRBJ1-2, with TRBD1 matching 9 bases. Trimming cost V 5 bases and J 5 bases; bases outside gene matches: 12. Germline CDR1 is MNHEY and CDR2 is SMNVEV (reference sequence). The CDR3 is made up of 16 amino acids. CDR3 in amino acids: CASSPGTGLGQYGYTF. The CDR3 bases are TGTGCCAGCAGTCCAGGGACAGGGCTGGGCCAATATGGCTACACCTTC.

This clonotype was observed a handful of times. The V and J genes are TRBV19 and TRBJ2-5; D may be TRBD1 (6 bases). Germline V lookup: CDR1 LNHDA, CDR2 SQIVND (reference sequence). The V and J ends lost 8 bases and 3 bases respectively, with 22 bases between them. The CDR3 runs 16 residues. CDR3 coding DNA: TGTGCCAGTTCGCCGGGACACACAGAAACAGAAGAGACCCAGTACTTC. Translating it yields CASSPGHTETEETQYF.